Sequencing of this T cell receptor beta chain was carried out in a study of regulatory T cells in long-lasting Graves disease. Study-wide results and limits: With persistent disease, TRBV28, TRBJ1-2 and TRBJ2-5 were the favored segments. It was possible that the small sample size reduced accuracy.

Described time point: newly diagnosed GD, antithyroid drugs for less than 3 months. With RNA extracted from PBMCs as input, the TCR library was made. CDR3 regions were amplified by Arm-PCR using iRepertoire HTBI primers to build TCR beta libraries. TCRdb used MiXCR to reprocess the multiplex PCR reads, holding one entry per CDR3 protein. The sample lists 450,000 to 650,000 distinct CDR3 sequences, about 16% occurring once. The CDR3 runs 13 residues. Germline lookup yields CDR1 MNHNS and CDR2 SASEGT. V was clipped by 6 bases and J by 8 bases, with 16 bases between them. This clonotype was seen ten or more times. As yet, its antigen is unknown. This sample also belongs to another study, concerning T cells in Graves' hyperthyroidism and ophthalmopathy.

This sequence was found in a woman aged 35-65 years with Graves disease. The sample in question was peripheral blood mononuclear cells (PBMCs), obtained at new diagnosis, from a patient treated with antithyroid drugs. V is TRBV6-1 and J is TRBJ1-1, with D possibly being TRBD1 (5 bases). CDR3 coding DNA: TGTGCCAGCAGACTTCGGGGCTCCCGGGAAGCTTTCTTT. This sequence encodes CASRLRGSREAFF.